A selection of T cell receptor beta chains follows, all from one sample in a study of blood T cell repertoires in COVID-19. Generated by immunoSEQ multiplex PCR, the TCRdb table keeps only in-frame clones and is missing some. The repertoire holds 350,000 to 500,000 clones, roughly 84% seen once, with 1.2% to 1.5% in the top ten. The sequenced sample was PBMCs or T cells enriched from blood (not recorded which). These receptors came from a woman in her late teens or twenties who had been exposed to COVID-19. The CDR3 runs from the conserved cysteine through the conserved F or W. D genes are given only for firm matches. Expanded clones are given a class, and other clones once, few, many or no size at all.

v_call	cdr3_length	d_call	j_call	clone_size	cdr3_nt	cdr3_aa
TRBV7-8	16	TRBD1	TRBJ1-4	NA	TGTGCCAGCAGCGCACCGACGACAGGGGACAATGAAAAACTGTTTTTT	CASSAPTTGDNEKLFF
TRBV2	16	TRBD2	TRBJ2-1	NA	TGTGCCAGCAGGCGGGCGGGAGGGAGCTCCTACAATGAGCAGTTCTTC	CASRRAGGSSYNEQFF
TRBV3-1/TRBV3-2	16	TRBD1	TRBJ1-4	NA	TGTGCCAGCAGCCCAGAGACAGGGATTCGGTATGAAAAACTGTTTTTT	CASSPETGIRYEKLFF
TRBV3-1/TRBV3-2	16	NA	TRBJ1-2	NA	TGTGCCAGCAGCCAAGCCGGGTACAGGGTCGGCTATGGCTACACCTTC	CASSQAGYRVGYGYTF
TRBV9	15	NA	TRBJ2-3	once	TGTGCCAGCAGCGTAGGACTTCTTAGCACAGATACGCAGTATTTT	CASSVGLLSTDTQYF
TRBV6-5	14	NA	TRBJ2-1	NA	TGTGCCAGCAGTTCCGGGAATTCCTACAATGAGCAGTTCTTC	CASSSGNSYNEQFF
TRBV12-3/TRBV12-4	11	NA	TRBJ2-3	NA	TGTGCCAGCAGCGACATAGATACGCAGTATTTT	CASSDIDTQYF
TRBV12-3/TRBV12-4	13	NA	TRBJ2-1	NA	TGTGCCAGCAGTCATACTAGGGTCAATGAGCAGTTCTTC	CASSHTRVNEQFF
TRBV28	18	NA	TRBJ2-3	NA	TGTGCCAGCAGTTTGATGTTCGAGCGGGTCTCTAGCACAGATACGCAGTATTTT	CASSLMFERVSSTDTQYF
TRBV5-1	18	NA	TRBJ1-5	NA	TGCGCCAGCACCTCAAAAGATCCGCGGTGGGGGGTAAGTCAGCCCCAGCATTTT	CASTSKDPRWGVSQPQHF
TRBV20-1	15	NA	TRBJ1-2	NA	TGCAGTGCTAGTAGGGCGGGTGTCGGGTTCTATGGCTACACCTTC	CSASRAGVGFYGYTF
TRBV4-2	16	TRBD2	TRBJ2-7	NA	TGTGCCAGCAGCCAAGGAAGGACTAGCGGGATGGACGAGCAGTACTTC	CASSQGRTSGMDEQYF
TRBV19	14	NA	TRBJ1-1	NA	TGTGCCAGCAGTTTGGGGCCCCTGACAGAGTGGGCTTTCTTT	CASSLGPLTEWAFF
TRBV28	15	TRBD2	TRBJ2-3	NA	TGTGCCAGTACACCGACTAGCGGGAGCACAGATACGCAGTATTTT	CASTPTSGSTDTQYF